This T cell receptor (beta chain) was identified during a study of regulatory T cells in long-lasting Graves disease. General observations from the study: Public clonotype sharing was higher in persistent than newly diagnosed patients. Persistent Graves' cases showed lower TCR diversity than newly diagnosed cases.

This clonotype was detected many times. Its antigen is not identified. Regarding time point: newly diagnosed GD, antithyroid drugs for less than 3 months. PBMC-derived RNA was used for the TCR library. CDR3-region Arm-PCR and iRepertoire HTBI primers produced the TCR beta libraries. The authors' processing: Identified across the samples were 62 TRBV segments and roughly 13 TRBJ segments. TCRdb re-derived calls from the multiplex PCR reads in MiXCR, one entry per CDR3 protein. TCRdb assigned the V and J calls; the authors' analysis was not used. The profile shows 300,000 to 400,000 distinct CDR3 sequences, over 15% of them singletons. These data are also associated with another study on T cells in Graves' hyperthyroidism and ophthalmopathy. That publication notes: The HTBI primer set served for first-round RT-PCR of the TCR CDR3.

The sequences come from peripheral blood mononuclear cells (PBMCs), collected at new diagnosis, from a patient treated with antithyroid drugs. The clonotype comes from a man aged 35-49 years with Graves disease.

CDR3 nucleotide sequence: TGTGCCAGCAGCTCGTGGACTCCTACAACCGGGGAGCTGTTTTTT. This codes for CASSSWTPTTGELFF. The rearrangement joins TRBV7-9 to TRBJ2-2, with D possibly TRBD2 on 5 matching bases. CDR3 size: 15 residues. Germline V gives CDR1 SEHNR, CDR2 FQNEAQ (reference sequence). The ends were cut back, 4 bases at V and 5 bases at J, with 14 bases in the middle.